The following is a TCR beta chain sequence with its context. This sample was taken from a study of shared clonotypes between healthy human individuals. The CDR3 runs to 15 residues. Germline V gives CDR1 MDHEN, CDR2 SYDVKM. V dropped 6 bases and J dropped 5 bases, with 17 bases sitting between them. Donation came from healthy HIV-negative adults that had no recent acute infections or vaccinations. The genomic DNA of each subset was split evenly across several immunoSEQ plates. Under the authors' procedure: Filtering differed since immunoSEQ provided only junctions, with no quality scores. The table came from immunoSEQ multiplex PCR; TCRdb's copy has only in-frame clones and leaves some out. Clone size and the V and J calls come from that table; the DNA yielded D and trimming. The table includes around 1.6 million clones, 95% to 99% detected once.

The chain joins TRBV28 to TRBJ2-1, with a weak D call TRBD2 (6 bases). The origin of this receptor is a man aged 30 to 39 in good health. The sample taken for sequencing was naive CD4+ T cells sorted from blood. The subset: CD45RA+ positively selected. CDR3 region: CASRIRTTRNNEQFF. CDR3 coding DNA: TGTGCCAGCAGGATTAGGACTACTCGGAACAATGAGCAGTTCTTC.